The clone carrying this T cell receptor beta chain appeared many times. The antigen remains undetermined. Time point: newly diagnosed GD, antithyroid drugs for less than 3 months. The TCR library was prepared using RNA isolated from PBMCs. The record originates from a study of regulatory T cells in long-lasting Graves disease. Study observations and caveats: Persistent cases of Graves' showed reduced TCR diversity relative to newly diagnosed patients.

The CDR3 has 12 amino acids. The ends lost 4 bases at V and 14 bases at J; junction bases unmatched: 4. Assembly of TCR beta libraries relied on iRepertoire HTBI primers together with Arm-PCR of CDR3 regions. Under the authors' procedure: Sample data revealed under 75 TRBV and 14 TRBJ segments. TCRdb reprocessed the multiplex PCR reads with MiXCR, giving one entry per CDR3 protein. TCRdb's processing, not the authors', yielded these V and J calls. Of about 400,000 distinct CDR3 sequences detected, about 14% appear once; the ten largest clones hold 20% to 25%. The TCR originated in a female donor with Graves disease. Material: peripheral blood mononuclear cells (PBMCs), obtained at new diagnosis, from a patient treated with antithyroid drugs. The chain carries TRBV12-3 or TRBV12-4 and TRBJ2-1, with 11 bases identical to TRBD1. CDR3 residues: CASSYGTGGEFF. DNA of the CDR3: TGTGCCAGCAGTTACGGGACAGGGGGGGAGTTCTTC.